The source of this TCR beta chain is a study of blood T cells in healthy people across ages (dated by TCRdb to 2015 to 2017). General notes on the study: Template switching captured roughly one uniquely barcoded TCR beta cDNA molecule per two T cells in model experiments. Using deep sequencing normalized with unique cDNA molecular identifiers, the study measured how TCR beta repertoire diversity changes with age. Donors were grouped into four age groups: young (average 16 years), middle-aged (39), aged (around 56) and long-lived (over 80). To avoid experimental bias, donors of different ages were spread randomly across the sequencing lanes. For two donors (one aged 18 to 29 and one aged 80 or older), the study analyzed two additional independent replicas of 1 million unique cDNA reads from the same blood draw.

Systemically healthy Caucasian individuals from Russia, around 38 in total and aged roughly 6 to 100 years, were included as donors. Each donor gave 9.5 to 10 milliliters of peripheral blood, drawn into EDTA-treated Vacutainer tubes. Ficoll-Paque density-gradient centrifugation was used to isolate PBMCs, with at least 7 million per sample. Trizol reagent was used to extract total RNA from the PBMCs, yielding at least 6 micrograms per sample. For every donor, an aliquot of PBMCs went through flow cytometry to measure the percentages of naive CD45RAhigh/CD27high T cells. The research as a whole found: Estimates of total diversity based on one million sequenced T cells were regarded as lower bounds and as underestimates. Compared with the aged group, more naive CD4+ T cells, fewer expanded clones and increased TCR diversity were shown by the long-lived group, suggesting age selection. Since profiling was done on bulk unsorted PBMCs, naive and antigen-experienced compartments could not be conclusively compared. Because donor CMV infection status was unknown, age-related changes in expanded clonotypes were potentially confounded. A strong correlation was found between observed TCR beta diversity and the percentage of naive T cells measured by flow cytometry. Observed TCR beta diversity per million T cells fell roughly linearly with age, and a significant reduction was already apparent by age about 36.

Library generation was performed with 5' RACE. TCRdb names Illumina HiSeq 2500 as the instrument used. A second roughly 6 to 12 cycle PCR used a sample-barcoded 5' primer and a J-beta primer mix. A template-switch 5' adaptor carrying 12 random nucleotides introduced a unique molecular identifier onto each TCR beta cDNA molecule. At least 3 million CDR3-containing paired-end reads were obtained from each sample. All of the RNA was converted into first-strand cDNA using the Mint cDNA synthesis kit, with a TRBC-specific oligonucleotide serving as the primer. Following uracil-DNA glycosylase treatment, a first 18-cycle PCR with universal primers M1SS and BC2_uni_R was performed on all cDNA. The study's processing was this. For normalization, 1 million high-quality reads were randomly selected from each sample, with every read carrying a distinct molecular identifier. Instead of being binned into consensus sequences, reads with shared molecular identifiers were discarded. MiTCR, with a Q25 quality threshold and the strictest error-elimination algorithm, was used for CDR3 identification, clonotype clustering and error correction. A nonparametric unseen species model using Euler transformation provided a lower-bound estimate of total TCR beta diversity. TCRdb trimmed the raw reads at Q25, called clones with MiXCR and kept productive beta chains. Each entry is one CDR3 protein sequence, shown with its most common DNA and genes. The authors' filters were not applied to this entry. The sample records hundreds of thousands of distinct CDR3 sequences, less than 35% of which are singletons. The biggest ten clones account for around 15% of the sample.

This clonotype was observed many times. Its cognate antigen has yet to be identified. The input lacks base qualities; no much larger clone sits a single base away. V gives up 4 bases and J gives up 5 bases, and the segment between their germline ends measures 13 bases. Sequences MNHEY (CDR1) and SMNVEV (CDR2) are obtained from the germline V gene (reference sequence). The CDR3 sequence holds 14 residues, the cysteine and phenylalanine included. The CDR3 DNA has 42 bases and is translated from base 1. The TCR comes from an elderly woman in good health. The sample comprised blood. In this chain, TRBV27 is recombined with TRBJ2-3, and perhaps TRBD2 as D gene, on 5 matching bases. The DNA is as follows: TGTGCCAGCAGTTCGACTACCTTTTTAGATACGCAGTATTTT. This is translated as CASSSTTFLDTQYF.